This T cell receptor beta chain was identified during a study of blood T cell repertoires in COVID-19. Source study methods: Amplified reference gene primers provided the basis for estimating nucleated cell counts. Here immunoSEQ multiplex PCR was the method, and the copy in TCRdb shows in-frame clones only, minus some. V and J calls and clone size are as listed in that table; D and trimming were resolved from the DNA. The sample has about 230,000 clones, around four fifths seen once; the top ten hold approximately 5.4%. Per the germline V gene, CDR1 is MGHRA and CDR2 is YSYEKL. This CDR3 comprises 15 residues. V was cut by 0 bases and J by 0 bases, with 8 bases left in between.

Sequenced input: peripheral blood. The receptor was isolated from a man at least 80 years old with acute or convalescent COVID-19. The V gene is TRBV4-1, the J gene TRBJ1-1; D call uncertain. CDR3 bases: TGCGCCAGCAGCCAAGAGGGCAGCTTGAACACTGAAGCTTTCTTT. Residues: CASSQEGSLNTEAFF.